The rows below give T cell receptor beta chains drawn from one sample of a study of response to subunit inactivated influenza vaccine. MiXCR, applied by TCRdb to the RT-PCR reads, yields one record per CDR3 protein. The sample comprises some 190,000 distinct CDR3 sequences, under 15% of which are singletons, and 26% rests with the top ten. The starting material was CD8+ T cells sorted from PBMCs, obtained roughly 5 days after vaccination. The source of these receptors is a man aged 45-60 years who received an inactivated influenza vaccine. Both conserved end residues are part of each CDR3. A D gene is named only where the DNA matches it firmly. Clone size is shown for a subset of rows, as once, few, many or a class of expanded clone.

len | j_gene | abundance | d_gene | v_gene | CDR3nt | CDR3aa
15 | TRBJ2-5 | many | . | TRBV18 | TGTGCCAGCTCACCATGGGCCCCCGCGGCAGAGACCCAGTACTTC | CASSPWAPAAETQYF
14 | TRBJ1-1 | . | . | TRBV29-1 | TGCAGCGTTGACCCAAAGGGGTTGAACACTGAAGCTTTCTTT | CSVDPKGLNTEAFF
16 | TRBJ2-2 | few | TRBD2 | TRBV20-1 | TGCAGTGCTAGATCTAGCGGGGGCCGTGGGACCGGGGAGCTGTTTTTT | CSARSSGGRGTGELFF
15 | TRBJ1-6 | once | . | TRBV16 | TGTGCCAGCAGCCAATCGGGCTCCTATAATTCACCCCTCCACTTT | CASSQSGSYNSPLHF
17 | TRBJ1-1 | many | . | TRBV4-3 | TGCGCCAGCAGCCATTCCCCGGGGACACCTTGGAACACTGAAGCTTTCTTT | CASSHSPGTPWNTEAFF
14 | TRBJ2-4 | many | TRBD2 | TRBV20-1 | TGCAGTGCGGAGACTAGCGGGAGAGGGGACATTCAGTACTTC | CSAETSGRGDIQYF
16 | TRBJ2-3 | . | . | TRBV28 | TGTGCCAGCAGTAGCTTTGGGGACTGGGGTACAGATACGCAGTATTTT | CASSSFGDWGTDTQYF
17 | TRBJ2-7 | many | TRBD1 | TRBV7-6 | TGTGCCAGCAGCCCCAACCTTCAGACAGGGGGTTACTACGAGCAGTACTTC | CASSPNLQTGGYYEQYF
16 | TRBJ2-5 | few | TRBD2 | TRBV7-8 | TGTGCCAGCAGCCTTAATAGACTAGCTTCGAGGGAGACCCAGTACTTC | CASSLNRLASRETQYF
12 | TRBJ1-3 | few | TRBD1 | TRBV7-6 | TGTGCCAGCAGCATACTCTCAGGGGGATTACATTTT | CASSILSGGLHF
14 | TRBJ2-7 | few | . | TRBV7-6 | TGTGCCAGCAGCTTAGTGGCAGTCACGGGCGAGCAGTACTTC | CASSLVAVTGEQYF
15 | TRBJ2-7 | . | . | TRBV7-9 | TGTGCCAGCAGCTGGGGTCGCGAACCCACCTACGAGCAGTACTTC | CASSWGREPTYEQYF
13 | TRBJ2-1 | . | TRBD2 | TRBV25-1 | TGTGCCAGCAGAGCGGGAGTAGGAAATGAGCAGTTCTTC | CASRAGVGNEQFF
17 | TRBJ2-7 | few | TRBD1 | TRBV6-2/TRBV6-3 | TGTGCCAGCAGTTATCCAACAGGGGGCCCGATCTCCTACGAGCAGTACTTC | CASSYPTGGPISYEQYF
17 | TRBJ2-3 | . | TRBD2 | TRBV20-1 | TGCAGTGCTAGAGAGGCGGGGGGGCTTTCATACACAGATACGCAGTATTTT | CSAREAGGLSYTDTQYF
13 | TRBJ1-2 | few | . | TRBV5-1 | TGCGCCAGCAGCTTGGTCGGACAGTCTGGCTACACCTTC | CASSLVGQSGYTF
18 | TRBJ2-3 | many | . | TRBV21-1 | TGTGCCAGCAGCGGACCCCATGTAGCGGGGGGGCTTGAAGATACGCAGTATTTT | CASSGPHVAGGLEDTQYF
16 | TRBJ1-1 | few | . | TRBV4-2 | TGTGCCAGCAGCCAGGGGGCCGGGACAACGAACACTGAAGCTTTCTTT | CASSQGAGTTNTEAFF
14 | TRBJ2-3 | . | . | TRBV29-1 | TGCAGCGTTGAGGTGGGACAAGGCACAGATACGCAGTATTTT | CSVEVGQGTDTQYF
15 | TRBJ2-1 | . | . | TRBV2 | TGTGCCAGCAGTGCTGCCCCGACAGCCTACAATGAGCAGTTCTTC | CASSAAPTAYNEQFF
14 | TRBJ2-1 | few | TRBD2 | TRBV30 | TGTGCCTGGAGCGGGAGGATTTTCTACAATGAGCAGTTCTTC | CAWSGRIFYNEQFF
12 | TRBJ2-1 | few | . | TRBV28 | TGTGCCAGCAGTTGGGTTTACAATGAGCAGTTCTTC | CASSWVYNEQFF